This is a list of T cell receptor beta chains from one sample in a study of T-cell reconstitution after alpha-beta-depleted transplantation in children. TCRdb used MiXCR to reprocess the PCR reads, holding one entry per CDR3 protein. The sample holds about 100,000 distinct CDR3 sequences, 6% to 9% seen once. The sequencing used PBMCs, collected before TCRalphabeta/CD19-depleted stem cell transplant. Every receptor here comes from a boy aged 2-15 years with acute lymphoblastic leukemia, due to receive a stem cell transplant. Each CDR3 is given with its conserved first and last residue. A D gene is named only where the DNA matches it firmly. The size of a clone is reported for some rows only, either as once, few or many, or as a class for expanded clones.

TRBJ2-2,TRBV24-1,.,TRBD1,CATSDSGQGVSNGELFF,TGTGCCACCAGTGACTCGGGACAGGGAGTTTCGAACGGGGAGCTGTTTTTT
TRBJ2-5,TRBV28,few,TRBD2,CASSGGSAEFETQYF,TGTGCCAGCAGCGGGGGGTCGGCTGAGTTCGAGACCCAGTACTTC
TRBJ2-5,TRBV20-1,few,.,CSAREGNSQETQYF,TGCAGTGCTAGAGAGGGAAACAGTCAAGAGACCCAGTACTTC
TRBJ1-2,TRBV6-5,many,TRBD1,CASSYLRDSGGGYTF,TGTGCCAGCAGTTATCTTCGGGACAGCGGGGGTGGCTACACCTTC
TRBJ2-3,TRBV28,many,TRBD2,CASRPGTSGGDTQYF,TGTGCCAGCAGGCCTGGGACTAGCGGGGGAGATACGCAGTATTTT
TRBJ1-3,TRBV12-3/TRBV12-4,.,.,CASSLLGGLWGNTIYF,TGTGCCAGCAGTTTACTGGGGGGCTTGTGGGGAAACACCATATATTTT
TRBJ2-3,TRBV6-1,many,.,CASSEAGGSAGDTQYF,TGTGCCAGCAGTGAAGCGGGGGGTAGTGCGGGCGATACGCAGTATTTT
TRBJ1-2,TRBV5-1,many,.,CASSSEGYGYTF,TGCGCCAGCAGTTCCGAGGGCTATGGCTACACCTTC
TRBJ1-1,TRBV12-3/TRBV12-4,many,TRBD1,CASISGQGFEAFF,TGTGCCAGCATCTCGGGACAGGGGTTTGAAGCTTTCTTT
TRBJ2-1,TRBV20-1,few,TRBD1,CSARESDRESYNEQFF,TGCAGTGCTAGAGAGAGTGACAGGGAGTCCTACAATGAGCAGTTCTTC
TRBJ1-2,TRBV6-1,few,TRBD1,CASSLDRGDYYGYTF,TGTGCCAGCAGCCTCGACAGGGGCGACTACTATGGCTACACCTTC
TRBJ2-5,TRBV11-3,few,.,CASSLGRQAQETQYF,TGTGCCAGCAGCTTAGGTCGACAGGCACAAGAGACCCAGTACTTC
TRBJ2-1,TRBV20-1,many,.,CSASAGYNEQFF,TGCAGTGCTAGTGCTGGATACAATGAGCAGTTCTTC
TRBJ2-7,TRBV7-9,.,TRBD2,CASSSGLAVTYEQYF,TGTGCCAGCAGCTCTGGACTAGCGGTTACCTACGAGCAGTACTTC
TRBJ2-1,TRBV7-8,.,TRBD1,CASSLLGGAGGHEQFF,TGTGCCAGCAGCTTACTCGGAGGGGCAGGGGGCCATGAGCAGTTCTTC
TRBJ2-5,TRBV4-2,few,.,CASSQDQTQYF,TGTGCCAGCAGCCAAGATCAGACCCAGTACTTC
TRBJ1-1,TRBV5-4,many,.,CASSFELNTEAFF,TGTGCCAGCAGCTTTGAACTGAACACTGAAGCTTTCTTT
TRBJ2-3,TRBV6-2/TRBV6-3,many,TRBD2,CASSVGGGAENTQYF,TGTGCCAGCAGTGTCGGCGGGGGGGCCGAAAATACGCAGTATTTT
TRBJ2-1,TRBV4-2,many,.,CASSQDPGDNEQFF,TGTGCCAGCAGCCAAGACCCCGGGGACAATGAGCAGTTCTTC
TRBJ2-1,TRBV29-1,.,TRBD1,CSVEDQEGQGDNEQFF,TGCAGCGTTGAAGATCAGGAGGGACAGGGCGACAATGAGCAGTTCTTC
TRBJ2-7,TRBV5-8,many,.,CASRLWGSEEQYF,TGTGCCAGCAGGTTGTGGGGGTCGGAAGAGCAGTACTTC
TRBJ1-2,TRBV2,.,.,CASKGKRGGGYTF,TGTGCCAGCAAGGGGAAGAGGGGGGGTGGCTACACCTTC
TRBJ1-1,TRBV5-1,many,.,CASNMQANTEAFF,TGCGCCAGCAATATGCAGGCGAACACTGAAGCTTTCTTT
TRBJ2-7,TRBV28,many,TRBD2,CASTGGVSYEQYF,TGTGCCAGCACGGGGGGGGTCTCCTACGAGCAGTACTTC
TRBJ1-3,TRBV7-2,many,TRBD1,CASSMGQGISGNTIYF,TGTGCCAGCAGCATGGGACAGGGTATCTCTGGAAACACCATATATTTT
TRBJ2-7,TRBV27,few,.,CASSLGAGAVYEQYF,TGTGCCAGCAGTTTAGGGGCAGGGGCTGTTTACGAGCAGTACTTC
TRBJ1-1,TRBV5-1,many,.,CASSKTEIMNTEAFF,TGCGCCAGCAGCAAAACAGAGATTATGAACACTGAAGCTTTCTTT
TRBJ2-2,TRBV5-1,many,.,CASSLEGSGLVPGELFF,TGCGCCAGCAGCTTGGAAGGCAGCGGTCTCGTCCCCGGGGAGCTGTTTTTT
TRBJ2-1,TRBV5-6,few,TRBD2,CASSFSGGRTGQFF,TGTGCCAGCAGCTTTAGCGGGGGGCGAACGGGGCAGTTCTTC
TRBJ1-2,TRBV7-2,many,.,CASSLRQLANYGYTF,TGTGCCAGCAGCTTACGGCAACTTGCTAACTATGGCTACACCTTC
TRBJ2-2,TRBV7-3,.,.,CASSLTGDGEVFF,TGTGCCAGCAGCTTAACGGGGGACGGGGAGGTGTTTTTT
TRBJ1-6,TRBV12-3/TRBV12-4,many,TRBD1,CASSLGTGGGSPLHF,TGTGCCAGCAGTCTGGGGACAGGGGGCGGTTCACCCCTCCACTTT
TRBJ1-1,TRBV20-1,many,.,CSARDLFRTEAFF,TGCAGTGCTAGAGATCTATTCAGGACTGAAGCTTTCTTT
TRBJ2-1,TRBV11-2,.,TRBD1,CASSLGGGENEQFF,TGTGCCAGCAGCTTAGGAGGGGGCGAAAATGAGCAGTTCTTC
TRBJ2-7,TRBV6-6,many,.,CASSPLAYEQYF,TGTGCCAGCAGCCCCTTAGCCTACGAGCAGTACTTC
TRBJ2-1,TRBV6-2/TRBV6-3,many,TRBD2,CASSSLAGAYNEQFF,TGTGCCAGCAGTTCACTAGCGGGGGCCTACAATGAGCAGTTCTTC
TRBJ1-1,TRBV27,few,.,CASSPGQSTEAFF,TGTGCCAGCAGTCCTGGACAGAGTACTGAAGCTTTCTTT
TRBJ1-1,TRBV4-1,many,.,CASSQDQGPYEAFF,TGCGCCAGCAGCCAAGATCAGGGGCCCTATGAAGCTTTCTTT
TRBJ2-2,TRBV12-3/TRBV12-4,many,TRBD1,CASSSPGQGSGGELFF,TGTGCCAGCAGTTCACCGGGACAGGGTAGTGGCGGGGAGCTGTTTTTT
TRBJ2-5,TRBV12-3/TRBV12-4,.,TRBD1,CASSSGGSKETQYF,TGTGCCAGCAGTTCAGGGGGCAGTAAAGAGACCCAGTACTTC